A single sample is the source of the 30 T cell receptor beta chains below, sequenced in a study of CD8 T cells in ankylosing spondylitis. Each CDR3 protein is one row after TCRdb ran MiXCR on the 5' RACE reads. The repertoire holds roughly 91,000 distinct CDR3 sequences, with about 8.5% as singletons. Sequencing used blood, either unsorted or a sorted T cell fraction (not recorded which). These receptors were obtained from a male donor with ankylosing spondylitis or in good health (not recorded which).

Many counts were recorded for this clonotype. The gene calls are TRBV2 and TRBJ2-7; D not resolved. Germline CDR1 and CDR2: SNHLY and FYNNEI. This CDR3 region has 13 residues. Trimming took off 3 bases at V and 3 bases at J, with 9 bases between the two ends. The CDR3 sequence: CASSESGNYEQYF. DNA for the CDR3: TGTGCCAGCAGTGAGTCTGGGAACTACGAGCAGTACTTC.

This clonotype was found many times. The V gene is TRBV10-3, the J gene TRBJ2-2, with TRBD2 matching over 8 bases. The CDR3 totals 17 residues. The V and J ends lost 0 bases and 3 bases, in that order; junction bases with no gene match: 6. Per germline, CDR1 ENHRY and CDR2 SYGVKD. The CDR3 is CAISESGSGRDTGELFF. CDR3 nucleotide sequence: TGTGCCATCAGTGAGTCGGGGAGCGGGAGAGACACCGGGGAGCTGTTTTTT.

The chain combines TRBV5-8 with TRBJ1-1, with D uncertain. The V end was cut by 2 bases, the J end by 2 bases, with 7 bases between. This CDR3 spans 13 amino acids. The germline gives CDR1 SGHTS, CDR2 YDEGEE. CDR3 region: CASSLDHNTEAFF. The CDR3 nucleotides are TGTGCCAGCAGCTTAGACCACAACACTGAAGCTTTCTTT.

This clonotype was recorded at least ten times. This chain uses TRBV7-9 with TRBJ1-1; D call uncertain. The CDR3 is 12 residues long. CDR1 and CDR2 (germline): SEHNR, FQNEAQ (reference sequence). V was cut by 5 bases and J by 5 bases, with 9 bases left in between. The CDR3 sequence is CASSTRATEAFF. The CDR3 region has the DNA TGTGCCAGCAGCACGAGGGCTACTGAAGCTTTCTTT.

This clonotype was seen repeatedly, ten times or more. The CDR3 carries no conserved terminal phenylalanine or tryptophan, so it likely arises from a read error. This rearrangement joins TRBV4-1 to TRBJ1-2, with 10 positions matching TRBD1. V gave up 7 bases and J gave up 4 bases; unmatched junction bases: 9. Looked up from germline, CDR1 is MGHRA and CDR2 is YSYEKL. The CDR3 is made up of 15 amino acids. CDR3: CASTRQGAIGYGYTL. DNA of the CDR3: TGCGCCAGCACCAGACAGGGGGCAATTGGCTATGGCTACACCCTC.

The rearrangement joins TRBV5-1 to TRBJ2-2; no reliable D call. This CDR3 is 14 amino acids long. V was pared by 2 bases and J by 1 base, with 6 bases between. Germline V gene sequence: CDR1 SGHRS, CDR2 YFSETQ. Here the CDR3 DNA reads TGCGCCAGCAGCTTTCAGAGGAACACCGGGGAGCTGTTTTTT. Its translation is CASSFQRNTGELFF.

In this sample, this clonotype turned up many times. V gene TRBV12-3 or TRBV12-4 combines with J gene TRBJ1-4; no firm D call. The CDR3 is made up of 17 amino acids. Trimming removed 3 bases from V and 9 bases from J, with 23 bases in between. CDR3 DNA sequence: TGTGCCAGCAGTTTTTCCCCCAGTAGTCGTGGGGAGAAAAAACTGTTTTTT. As protein: CASSFSPSSRGEKKLFF.

As DNA, the CDR3 is TGTGCCAGTAGCCCCGATTCCCATGGCTACACCTTC. Translation: CASSPDSHGYTF. The J gene is TRBJ1-2, the V gene TRBV6-2 or TRBV6-3, with D unresolved. The germline V and J ends were trimmed by 9 bases and 6 bases, with 14 bases remaining between them. The CDR3 runs 12 residues. The germline gives CDR1 MNHEY, CDR2 SVGEGT.

This clonotype was detected ten times or more. This chain joins TRBV20-1 and TRBJ2-7, with D possibly TRBD2 on 5 matching bases. The CDR3 consists of 15 residues. Germline V gives CDR1 DFQATT, CDR2 SNEGSKA (reference sequence). Trimming stripped 4 bases from V and 0 bases from J, with 16 bases between. The CDR3 DNA follows: TGCAGTGCTAATTTGGACTCGGCATCCTCCTACGAGCAGTACTTC. Encoded protein: CSANLDSASSYEQYF.

This chain joins TRBV29-1 and TRBJ2-5; TRBD2 matches at 13 bases. This CDR3 comprises 18 residues. CDR1 is SQVTM and CDR2 is ANQGSEA in the germline V gene. After removal of 6 bases from V and 4 bases from J, the junction contained 17 bases not matched to a gene. The CDR3 loop reads CSVGKMGLAGQLSETQYF. In DNA form, the CDR3 reads TGCAGCGTGGGAAAAATGGGACTAGCGGGGCAATTGTCAGAGACCCAGTACTTC.

This clonotype was recorded at least ten times. The genes are TRBV7-2 and TRBJ2-3, with 7 bases identical to TRBD2. The CDR3 loop spans 15 amino acids. Germline V CDR1 and CDR2: SGHTA, FQGNSA. The ends lost 1 base at V and 4 bases at J; junction bases unmatched: 5. CDR3 loop: CASSLVGGGADTQYF. CDR3 DNA: TGTGCCAGCAGCTTAGTGGGCGGGGGAGCAGATACGCAGTATTTT.

In this sample, this clonotype turned up once. The chain links TRBV12-3 or TRBV12-4 to TRBJ1-4; D not resolved. CDR3 size: 13 residues. Trimming removed 5 bases from V and 5 bases from J, with 9 bases in between. CDR3 in DNA: TGTGCCAGCAGTAGGTTAGAGAATGAAAAACTGTTTTTT. It is translated as CASSRLENEKLFF.

At least ten counts were recorded for this clonotype. The J gene is TRBJ1-6, the V gene TRBV20-1, with a weak D call TRBD1 (5 bases). Germline V gene data show CDR1 as DFQATT and CDR2 as SNEGSKA (reference sequence). The CDR3 covers 15 residues. With 2 bases removed from V and 0 bases from J, the gap between germline ends came to 8 bases. The DNA for the CDR3 is TGCAGTGCTAGATCGCAGGGCTCCTATAATTCACCCCTCCACTTT. This gives the protein CSARSQGSYNSPLHF.

This clonotype appeared many times. V and J are TRBV20-1 and TRBJ2-5; perhaps TRBD2 as D (5 bases). CDR3 length: 15 residues. Trimming removed 6 bases from V and 1 base from J, with 18 bases in between. Germline V CDR1 and CDR2: DFQATT, SNEGSKA (reference sequence). The CDR3 DNA reads TGCAGTGCCCCCCGCCCAACCGGGATCCAAGAGACCCAGTACTTC. Translated, it gives CSAPRPTGIQETQYF.

There are many counts of this clonotype. V is TRBV6-2 or TRBV6-3 and J is TRBJ2-2, with D unclear. From germline, CDR1 is MNHEY and CDR2 SVGEGT. CDR3 length equals 13 residues. V lost 5 bases to trimming and J lost 5 bases, with 9 bases between them. CDR3 nucleotides: TGTGCCAGCAGTATCCTAAGAACCGGGGAGCTGTTTTTT. Encoded protein: CASSILRTGELFF.

This clonotype has at least ten counts. This chain links TRBV18 with TRBJ2-5; 7 bases map to TRBD1. The length of the CDR3 is 15 residues. Germline CDR1 is KGHSH and CDR2 is LQKENI. V gave up 4 bases and J gave up 1 base; unmatched junction bases: 6. The CDR3 sequence is CASSQNYRGQETQYF. The CDR3 DNA follows: TGTGCCAGCTCACAAAACTACAGGGGCCAAGAGACCCAGTACTTC.

This chain uses TRBV7-2 with TRBJ2-2, with a weak D call TRBD1 (6 bases). CDR3 size: 13 residues. Trimming shortened V by 4 bases and J by 6 bases, and 9 bases separated the two germline ends. Germline V gives CDR1 SGHTA, CDR2 FQGNSA. This CDR3 reads CASSSRGSGELFF. The CDR3 DNA sequence: TGTGCCAGCAGCTCCAGGGGTTCCGGGGAGCTGTTTTTT.

In this sample, this clonotype turned up many times. V and J are TRBV13 and TRBJ2-7, with 7 bases lining up with TRBD1. With 5 bases clipped from V and 4 bases from J, the junction kept 8 bases outside the gene matches. Germline V lookup: CDR1 PRHDT, CDR2 FYEKMQ (reference sequence). The CDR3 extends over 14 amino acids. The CDR3 sequence: CASSPGQLQYEQYF. Written as DNA, the CDR3 is TGTGCCAGCAGCCCGGGACAGCTTCAATACGAGCAGTACTTC.

This clonotype was seen many times. The chain uses TRBV4-1 and TRBJ2-6, with D possibly matching TRBD2 (6 bases). Between the trimmed V and J ends, which lost 3 bases and 0 bases, there was a span of 9 bases. From germline, CDR1 is MGHRA and CDR2 YSYEKL. The CDR3 contains 16 residues. This CDR3 reads CASSHGGLSGANVLTF. The CDR3 nucleotides are TGCGCCAGCAGCCATGGAGGGCTCTCTGGGGCCAACGTCCTGACTTTC.

This clonotype occurred many times. This rearrangement joins TRBV11-1 to TRBJ2-1, with D perhaps matching TRBD2 (5 bases). The CDR3 length is 19 residues. CDR1 is SGHAT and CDR2 is FQDESV in the germline V gene (reference sequence). V shed 2 bases and J shed 0 bases, with 20 bases lying between them. The DNA of the CDR3 is TGTGCCAGCAGCTTAAGAGGGAGCCCCGGTAGGCCCTCCTACAATGAGCAGTTCTTC. This encodes CASSLRGSPGRPSYNEQFF.

This clonotype came up many times. The chain couples TRBV4-3 to TRBJ1-5; possibly TRBD1 for D (6 bases). The CDR3 is 14 residues long. Trimming removed 4 bases at V and 5 bases at J, with 12 bases between. Looked up from germline, CDR1 is LGHNA and CDR2 is YSLEER. This chain's CDR3 is CASSPGVGDQPQHF. In DNA, the CDR3 is TGCGCCAGCAGCCCAGGGGTAGGGGATCAGCCCCAGCATTTT.

The table lists this clonotype with many counts. This rearrangement joins TRBV20-1 to TRBJ2-3; D possibly uses TRBD1 or TRBD2 (8 bases each). Germline V gives CDR1 DFQATT, CDR2 SNEGSKA (reference sequence). Trimming pared 6 bases from V and 4 bases from J, leaving 29 bases between. The CDR3 is 18 residues long. The CDR3 DNA follows: TGCAGTGCCTCCGGGGACAGGCTCAGCGGGAGCGGCCCAGATACGCAGTATTTT. It translates to CSASGDRLSGSGPDTQYF.

Many counts were recorded for this clonotype. J is TRBJ2-6 and V is TRBV4-3; D is ambiguous. The CDR3 spans 16 residues. Between the trimmed V and J ends, which lost 0 bases and 2 bases, there was a span of 8 bases. The germline CDR1 and CDR2 sequences are LGHNA and YSLEER. CDR3 DNA: TGCGCCAGCAGCCAAGATATGATGGCTGGGGCCAACGTCCTGACTTTC. It specifies CASSQDMMAGANVLTF.

This clonotype was seen ten or more times. The gene calls are TRBV20-1 and TRBJ2-2; D call uncertain. Trimming removed 0 bases from V and 1 base from J, with 6 bases in between. The germline gives CDR1 DFQATT, CDR2 SNEGSKA (reference sequence). This CDR3 has 14 residues. CDR3 sequence: CSARDRMNTGELFF. DNA of the CDR3: TGCAGTGCTAGAGACAGGATGAACACCGGGGAGCTGTTTTTT.

Written as DNA, the CDR3 is TGTGCCAGCAGCTTAAGGGGGGGGCCTCACAATGAGCAGTTCTTC. Protein sequence: CASSLRGGPHNEQFF. The chain uses TRBV7-2 and TRBJ2-1; D is possibly TRBD2 (7 bases). V lost 2 bases and J lost 5, with 13 bases in between. The CDR3 extends over 15 amino acids. Germline V gene lookup returns CDR1 SGHTA and CDR2 FQGNSA.

This clonotype was recorded at least ten times. This chain links TRBV5-1 with TRBJ2-1, with D perhaps TRBD1 or TRBD2 (6 bases each). Germline CDR1 SGHRS, CDR2 YFSETQ. The CDR3 covers 14 residues. V was clipped by 6 bases and J by 0 bases, with 10 bases between them. The CDR3 spells CASKEGGSYNEQFF. Written as DNA, the CDR3 is TGCGCCAGCAAGGAGGGGGGCTCCTACAATGAGCAGTTCTTC.

About this clonotype itself: Just one base apart from a much larger clone, this may be a read error. The V and J genes are TRBV4-3 and TRBJ2-1; 9 positions match TRBD2. This CDR3 spans 16 amino acids. Germline V gives CDR1 LGHNA, CDR2 YSLEER. The CDR3 bases are TGCGCCAACAGCCGTCAGCTAGCGGGATTCAACAATGAGCAGTTCTTC. Translated: CANSRQLAGFNNEQFF.

Ten or more counts support this clonotype. The chain employs TRBV20-1 and TRBJ2-2, with a possible D match to TRBD2 (6 bases). Germline CDR1 DFQATT, CDR2 SNEGSKA (reference sequence). CDR3 length: 14 amino acids. V lost 6 bases to trimming and J lost 5 bases, with 16 bases between them. The CDR3 reads CSARWDSGTGELFF. The CDR3 region has the DNA TGCAGTGCAAGATGGGACTCTGGAACCGGGGAGCTGTTTTTT.

This clonotype was counted many times. The V and J genes are TRBV29-1 and TRBJ2-1, with D tentatively TRBD2 (5 bases). Trimming pared 4 bases from V and 6 bases from J, leaving 7 bases between. CDR3 size: 11 residues. The germline CDR1 and CDR2 sequences are SQVTM and ANQGSEA. The CDR3, as DNA: TGCAGCGTTGGGGGAGCCAATGAGCAGTTCTTC. Translating it yields CSVGGANEQFF.

This clonotype was seen only a few times. The chain has TRBV4-2 and TRBJ2-1; D not resolved. V was cut by 1 base and J by 11 bases, with 15 bases left in between. Germline V gene data show CDR1 as LGHNA and CDR2 as YNFKEQ. The CDR3 has 14 residues. The CDR3 coding sequence is TGTGCCAGCAGCCAAGGCTCGACTGTCGATAAGCAGTTCTTC. This sequence encodes CASSQGSTVDKQFF.